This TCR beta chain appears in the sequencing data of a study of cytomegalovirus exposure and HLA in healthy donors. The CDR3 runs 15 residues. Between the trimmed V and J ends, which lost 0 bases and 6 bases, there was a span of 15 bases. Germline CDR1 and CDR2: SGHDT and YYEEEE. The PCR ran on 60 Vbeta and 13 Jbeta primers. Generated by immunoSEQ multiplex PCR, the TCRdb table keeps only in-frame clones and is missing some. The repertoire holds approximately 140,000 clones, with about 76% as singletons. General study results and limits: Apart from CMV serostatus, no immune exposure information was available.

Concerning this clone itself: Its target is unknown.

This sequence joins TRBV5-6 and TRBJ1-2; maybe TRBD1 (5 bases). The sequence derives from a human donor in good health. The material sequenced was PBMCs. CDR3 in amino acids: CASSLGPAGLDGYTF. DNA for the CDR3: TGTGCCAGCAGCTTGGGGCCGGCAGGGTTGGATGGCTACACCTTC. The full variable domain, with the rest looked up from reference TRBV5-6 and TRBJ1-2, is DAGVTQSPTHLIKTRGQQVTLRCSPKSGHDTVSWYQQALGQGPQFIFQYYEEEERQRGNFPDRFSGHQFPNYSSELNVNALLLGDSALYLCASSLGPAGLDGYTFGSGTRLTVV.